The rows below give T cell receptor beta chains drawn from one sample of a study of cytomegalovirus exposure and HLA in healthy donors. The assay was immunoSEQ multiplex PCR, and TCRdb's table has in-frame clones only and misses some. This table has about 150,000 clones, around 63% appearing once. The sample was PBMCs. All receptors come from a human donor in good health. The CDR3 runs from the conserved cysteine through the conserved F or W. The D gene is left open where the match is weak. Clone size is not always given. Where it is, it says once, few, many or a class for expanded clones.

V: TRBV7-9
J: TRBJ1-6
size: few
D: -
DNA: TGTGCCATTGGGGCAAAACGGAATTCACCCCTCCACTTT
CDR3: CAIGAKRNSPLHF

V: TRBV28
J: TRBJ2-2
size: -
D: -
DNA: TGTGCCAGCACTGTCCTCGGGGAGCTGTTTTTT
CDR3: CASTVLGELFF

V: TRBV15
J: TRBJ1-1
size: -
D: -
DNA: TGTGCCACCAGCAGAGATCTCGACACGAACACTGAAGCTTTCTTT
CDR3: CATSRDLDTNTEAFF

V: TRBV28
J: TRBJ2-7
size: -
D: -
DNA: TGTGCCAGCAGCCCCGGGTTCTCCTACGAGCAGTACTTC
CDR3: CASSPGFSYEQYF

V: TRBV4-3
J: TRBJ1-5
size: -
D: -
DNA: TGCGCCAGCAGCCAAGATAGGGGCCCGGAAAGCAATCAGCCCCAGCATTTT
CDR3: CASSQDRGPESNQPQHF

V: TRBV4-3
J: TRBJ2-1
size: -
D: -
DNA: TGCGCCAGCAGCCAAAATACCCCCGGGGAGCAGTTCTTC
CDR3: CASSQNTPGEQFF

V: TRBV5-4
J: TRBJ2-5
size: -
D: -
DNA: TGTGCCAGCAGCTTGGTACAGCAAGAGACCCAGTACTTC
CDR3: CASSLVQQETQYF

V: TRBV4-3
J: TRBJ1-2
size: few
D: TRBD1
DNA: TGCGCCAGCAGCCAAGATCGGACAGGGTGGTCCGTCAGGGGCTACACCTTC
CDR3: CASSQDRTGWSVRGYTF

V: TRBV19
J: TRBJ1-5
size: -
D: -
DNA: TGTGCCAGTAGTATAGATCAGAGCAGGGGCAATCAGCCCCAGCATTTT
CDR3: CASSIDQSRGNQPQHF

V: TRBV4-2
J: TRBJ2-3
size: -
D: -
DNA: TGTGCCAGCAGCCAAGATATCCGGGATACGCAGTATTTT
CDR3: CASSQDIRDTQYF

V: TRBV4-2
J: TRBJ1-4
size: -
D: TRBD1
DNA: TGTGCCAGCAGCCACGACCCAGGGGGCGGGTATGAAAAACTGTTTTTT
CDR3: CASSHDPGGGYEKLFF

V: TRBV7-9
J: TRBJ2-1
size: -
D: TRBD1
DNA: TGTGCCAGCAGCCCGCCAGGGACAGGGCTTAGTGAGCAGTTCTTC
CDR3: CASSPPGTGLSEQFF

V: TRBV7-6
J: TRBJ2-1
size: -
D: TRBD2
DNA: TGTGCCAGCAGCTTAGAACTAGCGGGGAATGAGCAGTTCTTC
CDR3: CASSLELAGNEQFF

V: TRBV6-6
J: TRBJ1-1
size: -
D: TRBD1
DNA: TGTGCCAGCAGTTCCCCGGACAGGGGTTTGACTGAAGCTTTCTTT
CDR3: CASSSPDRGLTEAFF

V: TRBV28
J: TRBJ2-1
size: -
D: -
DNA: TGTGCCAGCAGTTTACCAGGGTTAAACGATGAGCAGTTCTTC
CDR3: CASSLPGLNDEQFF

V: TRBV28
J: TRBJ1-1
size: -
D: -
DNA: TGTGCCAGCAGTTTATTGGGAGGGGAAGCTTTCTTT
CDR3: CASSLLGGEAFF

V: TRBV27
J: TRBJ2-7
size: -
D: TRBD2
DNA: TGTGCCAGCAGTTCCCGGGGACTAGCGGGGGTATACGAGCAGTACTTC
CDR3: CASSSRGLAGVYEQYF

V: TRBV18
J: TRBJ2-1
size: once
D: TRBD2
DNA: TGTGCCAGCTCACCACCGACTAGCGGGACGAATGAGCAGTTCTTC
CDR3: CASSPPTSGTNEQFF

V: TRBV11-1
J: TRBJ2-2
size: once
D: TRBD2
DNA: TGTGCCAGCAGCTTAGCGCTTAGGACTAGGACCGGGGAGCTGTTTTTT
CDR3: CASSLALRTRTGELFF

V: TRBV6-1
J: TRBJ2-1
size: few
D: -
DNA: TGTGCCAGCAGTGAATCCTTACGGTCCGAGCAGTTCTTC
CDR3: CASSESLRSEQFF

V: TRBV7-8
J: TRBJ1-3
size: -
D: -
DNA: TGTGCCAGCAGCCCCCAGGGGATGTCTGGAAACACCATATATTTT
CDR3: CASSPQGMSGNTIYF

V: TRBV6-6
J: TRBJ1-5
size: -
D: TRBD1
DNA: TGTGCCAGCAGTTACGGACAGGGTCAACCGCCCCAGCATTTT
CDR3: CASSYGQGQPPQHF

V: TRBV5-1
J: TRBJ2-5
size: few
D: TRBD1
DNA: TGCGCCAGCAGCGGCGGGACAGGTAGCGGAGAGACCCAGTACTTC
CDR3: CASSGGTGSGETQYF

V: TRBV6-1
J: TRBJ1-2
size: once
D: -
DNA: TGTGCCAGCAGTGAAGCTTACAGGACTAACTATGGCTACACCTTC
CDR3: CASSEAYRTNYGYTF

V: TRBV9
J: TRBJ2-3
size: -
D: -
DNA: TGTGCCAGCAGCGTAGAAGGGACAAGACTTCCCCCAGATACGCAGTATTTT
CDR3: CASSVEGTRLPPDTQYF

V: TRBV4-1
J: TRBJ2-3
size: few
D: -
DNA: TGCGCCAGCAGCCAAATCGCTAGTCCGTGGGATACGCAGTATTTT
CDR3: CASSQIASPWDTQYF

V: TRBV15
J: TRBJ2-7
size: -
D: TRBD2
DNA: TGTGCCACCAGCCCCGGACTAGCGGGAGGCCACTCCTACGAGCAGTACTTC
CDR3: CATSPGLAGGHSYEQYF

V: TRBV19
J: TRBJ2-7
size: -
D: -
DNA: TGTGCCAGTAGTACCCCTTACGAGCAGTACTTC
CDR3: CASSTPYEQYF

V: TRBV7-2
J: TRBJ2-5
size: -
D: TRBD2
DNA: TGTGCCAGCAGCTTGCTAGCGGGGGCGAAAGAGACCCAGTACTTC
CDR3: CASSLLAGAKETQYF

V: TRBV4-1
J: TRBJ1-1
size: -
D: -
DNA: TGCGCCAGCAGCCGCCTACAAGGGGGGGGGAACACTGAAGCTTTCTTT
CDR3: CASSRLQGGGNTEAFF

V: TRBV28
J: TRBJ1-4
size: -
D: -
DNA: TGTGCCAGCAGTTTAAGATCGGGGGTAAAGGTGTTTTTT
CDR3: CASSLRSGVKVFF

V: TRBV7-6
J: TRBJ1-3
size: few
D: -
DNA: TGTGCCAGCAGCTTAGTTTATGGGTCAGGCTTTAACTCTGGAAACACCATATATTTT
CDR3: CASSLVYGSGFNSGNTIYF

V: TRBV7-2
J: TRBJ2-7
size: -
D: TRBD1
DNA: TGTGCCAGCAGCTCTCACAGGGGGTACGAGCAGTACTTC
CDR3: CASSSHRGYEQYF

V: TRBV5-4
J: TRBJ2-2
size: -
D: -
DNA: TGTGCCAGCAGCCGTTTAGCGGCTACGAACACCGGGGAGCTGTTTTTT
CDR3: CASSRLAATNTGELFF

V: TRBV7-6
J: TRBJ2-5
size: -
D: TRBD1
DNA: TGTGCCAGCAGCTTAGAAAGCGGGCGGACAGGGGGGACCCAGTACTTC
CDR3: CASSLESGRTGGTQYF

V: TRBV7-8
J: TRBJ1-1
size: -
D: TRBD1
DNA: TGTGCCAGCAGCACCCGGACAGGAGGAACTGAAGCTTTCTTT
CDR3: CASSTRTGGTEAFF

V: TRBV9
J: TRBJ1-1
size: -
D: -
DNA: TGTGCCAGCAGCGTAGCCAGGGAGGGCGACAACACTGAAGCTTTCTTT
CDR3: CASSVAREGDNTEAFF

V: TRBV28
J: TRBJ2-7
size: -
D: TRBD1
DNA: TGTGCCAGCAGTTTAACGGGACAGCTATTCTACGAGCAGTACTTC
CDR3: CASSLTGQLFYEQYF

V: TRBV28
J: TRBJ1-2
size: -
D: -
DNA: TGTGCCAGCAGTGCCGGACAGCATCCCGGCTACACCTTC
CDR3: CASSAGQHPGYTF

V: TRBV7-2
J: TRBJ2-7
size: -
D: TRBD1
DNA: TGTGCCAGCAGCTTTAAGACAGGGGGTGTAAGCGAGCAGTACTTC
CDR3: CASSFKTGGVSEQYF